A selection of T cell receptor beta chains follows, all from one sample in a study of CD4 T cell repertoires in COVID-19. Produced via immunoSEQ multiplex PCR; TCRdb's table is partial and in-frame only. Counted here are fewer than 25,000 clones, roughly 84% occurring once; the ten biggest clones make up around 0.63%. The specimen comprised central memory CD4+ T cells from blood, sampled before the COVID-19 pandemic. Receptors were obtained from a human donor who had COVID-19. Each CDR3 is given with its conserved first and last residue. D genes are given only for firm matches. Clone size is not always given. Where it is, it says once, few, many or a class for expanded clones.

d_call j_call v_call clone_size cdr3_nt cdr3_aa
- TRBJ1-5 TRBV7-8 once TGTGCCAGCAACGGGGGGGACGGGCCCCAGCATTTT CASNGGDGPQHF
TRBD1 TRBJ1-1 TRBV2 few TGTGCCAGCAGTTTGGGACAGGGCAGCACTGAAGCTTTCTTT CASSLGQGSTEAFF
TRBD2 TRBJ2-2 TRBV7-7 - TGTGCCAGCAGCTTAGGAGGGAGGGCCGGGGAGCTGTTTTTT CASSLGGRAGELFF
- TRBJ2-4 TRBV5-4 - TGTGCCAGCAGCGTCTGGGAACCTTCGGGGAACATTCAGTACTTC CASSVWEPSGNIQYF
TRBD1 TRBJ1-1 TRBV7-9 - TGTGCCAGCAGCCCTGAACCAACAGGGGGAGCTTTCTTT CASSPEPTGGAFF
TRBD1 TRBJ2-7 TRBV29-1 once TGCAGCGTTGCGCTATCCGGGACAGGAGGCGAGCAGTACTTC CSVALSGTGGEQYF
TRBD1 TRBJ1-5 TRBV10-3 few TGTGCCATCGGCCAGGGGGCGAATCAGCCCCAGCATTTT CAIGQGANQPQHF
- TRBJ1-1 TRBV6-1 - TGTGCCAGCAGGCATGAGTATCGTGGGGAGTCCGCTTTCTTT CASRHEYRGESAFF
- TRBJ2-7 TRBV15 once TGTGCCACCAGCGCCTGGGGGGGCTCTACCTACGAGCAGTACTTC CATSAWGGSTYEQYF
- TRBJ2-3 TRBV10-3 - TGTGCCATCAGGGCCTTGGGCGGGACGGGAACGACAGATACGCAGTATTTT CAIRALGGTGTTDTQYF
- TRBJ2-1 TRBV7-9 - TGTGCCAGCAGTCTTACGCCATTGGAGGAGCAGTTCTTC CASSLTPLEEQFF
- TRBJ2-3 TRBV28 - TGTGCCAGCAGTTTTACAGGGGAGGCAGATACGCAGTATTTT CASSFTGEADTQYF
- TRBJ1-3 TRBV19 - TGTGCCAGTAGAAGACAGTTATCTGGAAACACCATATATTTT CASRRQLSGNTIYF
- TRBJ1-1 TRBV28 - TGTGCCAGCAGTTTAGGGCAGGGAGGCACTGAAGCTTTCTTT CASSLGQGGTEAFF
- TRBJ2-2 TRBV7-9 - TGTGCCAGCGGCTCGGACTTCGGGGTATCGGGCGGGGAGCTGTTTTTT CASGSDFGVSGGELFF
- TRBJ2-1 TRBV4-2 few TGTGCCAGCAGCCAAGATCCGGGAACCTACAATGAGCAGTTCTTC CASSQDPGTYNEQFF
- TRBJ1-4 TRBV18 - TGTGCCAGCTCACCCGGGAATGCAAATGAAAAACTGTTTTTT CASSPGNANEKLFF
- TRBJ2-7 TRBV7-9 few TGTGCCAGCAGCCCAAGTGGCAGATCCTACGAGCAGTACTTC CASSPSGRSYEQYF
- TRBJ2-1 TRBV5-1 - TGCGCCAGCACCCCCAGGCAGGGATCCGGGGGTAATGAGCAGTTCTTC CASTPRQGSGGNEQFF
TRBD1 TRBJ1-1 TRBV6-1 - TGTGCCAGCAAGTCCCTGACAGGGGTTAACACTGAAGCTTTCTTT CASKSLTGVNTEAFF
- TRBJ1-3 TRBV7-2 - TGTGCCAGCAGTACACAATCAGGGAACACCATATATTTT CASSTQSGNTIYF
- TRBJ1-1 TRBV28 - TGTGCCAGCAGTTTAACAGGAGGGTTTGAAGCTTTCTTT CASSLTGGFEAFF
- TRBJ1-5 TRBV12-5 - TGTGCTAGTGGTTTGGTACGAGGGGACAATAGCAATCAGCCCCAGCATTTT CASGLVRGDNSNQPQHF
- TRBJ1-5 TRBV7-8 - TGTGCCAGCAGCTTACGAGGGTTTAGCAATCAGCCCCAGCATTTT CASSLRGFSNQPQHF
TRBD1 TRBJ2-2 TRBV5-1 - TGCGCCAGCAGCCTCACCGGGACAGGGAACACCGGGGAGCTGTTTTTT CASSLTGTGNTGELFF
- TRBJ1-5 TRBV7-9 - TGTGCCAGCAGCCCTTCGGGAACCAATCAGCCCCAGCATTTT CASSPSGTNQPQHF
- TRBJ1-2 TRBV6-1 - TGTGCCAGCAGACAGGGAATCTATGGCTACACCTTC CASRQGIYGYTF
- TRBJ2-6 TRBV9 - TGTGCCAGCAGCGTATCCAGGGGATGGAAGGGGGCCAACGTCCTGACTTTC CASSVSRGWKGANVLTF
- TRBJ1-1 TRBV10-3 once TGTGCCGCCCGCGAAGTGAACACTGAAGCTTTCTTT CAAREVNTEAFF
TRBD2 TRBJ2-1 TRBV28 once TGTGCCAGCAGTTCCCCGGGACTAGCGGGAGGCACTGCCTACAATGAGCAGTTCTTC CASSSPGLAGGTAYNEQFF
TRBD2 TRBJ2-3 TRBV5-1 - TGCGCCAGCAGCCCCTCGACTAGCGGCCGGGCAGATACGCAGTATTTT CASSPSTSGRADTQYF
- TRBJ1-5 TRBV7-6 - TGTGCCAGCAGCCCGGGATATGGCAATCAGCCCCAGCATTTT CASSPGYGNQPQHF
TRBD2 TRBJ2-2 TRBV5-1 - TGCGCCAGCCGGAACCGAATAGCGGGGGACCGCTCGAACACCGGGGAGCTGTTTTTT CASRNRIAGDRSNTGELFF
TRBD1 TRBJ2-5 TRBV14 - TGTGCCAGCAGCCGTACCGACAGGGGGGCCCAGTACTTC CASSRTDRGAQYF
TRBD1 TRBJ2-3 TRBV6-5 - TGTGCCAGCAGGACAGGGGACACAGATACGCAGTATTTT CASRTGDTDTQYF
TRBD1 TRBJ1-1 TRBV12-5 once TGTGCTAGTGGTTCCCCCCGGACAGGAGGCACTGAAGCTTTCTTT CASGSPRTGGTEAFF
- TRBJ2-5 TRBV5-1 - TGCGCCAGCAGCTTCTCGGGGGGCCGAGAGACCCAGTACTTC CASSFSGGRETQYF
- TRBJ1-2 TRBV5-4 - TGTGCCAGCAGTCTCGGGGGGGACTATGGCTACACCTTC CASSLGGDYGYTF
- TRBJ2-2 TRBV5-1 - TGCGCCAGCATCCTAAACGGGGACTTCACCGGGGAGCTGTTTTTT CASILNGDFTGELFF
TRBD1 TRBJ1-1 TRBV7-2 - TGTGCCAGCAGCTTATCAATTACCGGACAGGGAAGTGCTTTCTTT CASSLSITGQGSAFF
- TRBJ1-1 TRBV18 - TGTGCCAGCTCACTCCTTTGGGGACTGGAGAACACTGAAGCTTTCTTT CASSLLWGLENTEAFF
TRBD2 TRBJ2-1 TRBV7-2 - TGTGCCAGCAGCTTGGGAGGGGCTTGGAATGAGCAGTTCTTC CASSLGGAWNEQFF
- TRBJ1-5 TRBV1 - TGCACCAGCAGCCAAGGGTCGACAGGTAATCAGCCCCAGCATTTT CTSSQGSTGNQPQHF
TRBD1 TRBJ2-5 TRBV27 - TGTGCCAGCAGCCGGGACAGGGAAGAGACCCAGTACTTC CASSRDREETQYF
TRBD1 TRBJ2-7 TRBV18 - TGTGCCACTCGGGGACAGGGAGGGCCCTACGAGCAGTACTTC CATRGQGGPYEQYF
TRBD1 TRBJ1-2 TRBV6-5 few TGTGCCAGCAGTTCAATACGGACAGGGGGCGGCTATGGCTACACCTTC CASSSIRTGGGYGYTF
- TRBJ1-2 TRBV6-6 once TGTGCCAGCAGAAATGGACAAGTCGTGGGCTACACCTTC CASRNGQVVGYTF
TRBD1 TRBJ2-7 TRBV15 few TGTGCCACCAGCAGAGGGACAGGTCAGTCCTACGAGCAGTACTTC CATSRGTGQSYEQYF
- TRBJ2-7 TRBV7-9 - TGTGCCAGCAGCTCCTCCGGGGGAGAGCAGTACTTC CASSSSGGEQYF
- TRBJ1-2 TRBV27 few TGTGCCAGCAGTCACCAACGACAGGCTCGGGATGGCTACACCTTC CASSHQRQARDGYTF
- TRBJ1-2 TRBV28 - TGTGCCAGCATTAAACCCAGGGGCTCCGGCTACACCTTC CASIKPRGSGYTF
- TRBJ1-5 TRBV7-8 once TGTGCCAGCAGCCCGGTGGGGGCAGGTCAGCCCCAGCATTTT CASSPVGAGQPQHF
- TRBJ2-3 TRBV11-1 - TGTGCCAGCAGCCCCCCCCCAGGTTCAGATACGCAGTATTTT CASSPPPGSDTQYF
- TRBJ2-1 TRBV11-2 - TGTGCCAGCAGCTTCGGGGTTGGCACCTACAATGAGCAGTTCTTC CASSFGVGTYNEQFF
- TRBJ1-5 TRBV6-1 - TGTGCCAGCAGTCCGACTTATAGCAATCAGCCCCAGCATTTT CASSPTYSNQPQHF